This is a list of T cell receptor beta chains from one sample in a study of blood T cell repertoires in COVID-19. TCRdb's table, derived via immunoSEQ multiplex PCR, lists solely in-frame clones and lacks some. Counted here are approximately 220,000 clones, around 87% occurring once; the ten biggest clones make up approximately 6.2%. The material sequenced was peripheral blood. These receptors all stem from a man aged 55 to 70 who had recovered from COVID-19. CDR3s include the opening cysteine and the closing phenylalanine or tryptophan. The D gene is left open where the match is weak. Only some rows state a clone size, as once, few, many or a class for expanded clones.

>TRBV5-4|-|TRBD2|TRBJ2-3
TGTGCCAGCAGCCCCGGGACGGCGGGGGGGCCAGATACGCAGTATTTT
CASSPGTAGGPDTQYF
>TRBV7-9|-|TRBD1|TRBJ1-5
TGTGCCAGCAGCTTAGTGGGACAGGGGCACAATCAGCCCCAGCATTTT
CASSLVGQGHNQPQHF
>TRBV30|-|-|TRBJ1-3
TGTGCCTGGGATCGTTCGGTAACCATATATTTT
CAWDRSVTIYF
>TRBV10-3|-|-|TRBJ2-1
TGTGCCACCTCCCTCGGGAGTCACAATGAGCAGTTCTTC
CATSLGSHNEQFF
>TRBV28|-|TRBD1|TRBJ1-1
TGTGCCAGCAGTTTTCCGGGACAGGGGTCTGAAGCTTTCTTT
CASSFPGQGSEAFF
>TRBV7-2|-|TRBD2|TRBJ2-1
TGTGCCAGCAGCTTAGCAACTAGCGGGATGGGTGAGCAGTTCTTC
CASSLATSGMGEQFF
>TRBV19|-|-|TRBJ2-7
TGTGCCAGTAGTATTGGGCAGAAGCCCTACGAGCAGTACTTC
CASSIGQKPYEQYF
>TRBV11-2|once|TRBD2|TRBJ2-5
TGTGCCAGCAGCCGAGGGACTACGAAAAGAGAGACCCAGTACTTC
CASSRGTTKRETQYF
>TRBV9|-|-|TRBJ1-6
TGTGCCAGCGGGAGCTCCTATAATTCACCCCTCCACTTT
CASGSSYNSPLHF
>TRBV28|-|TRBD1|TRBJ2-7
TGTGCCAGCAGCCGAGGGGGACAGCCAATTGAGCAGTACTTC
CASSRGGQPIEQYF
>TRBV30|-|TRBD1|TRBJ1-1
TGTGCCTGGAGAACAACAGGGGGTAAAGCTTTCTTT
CAWRTTGGKAFF
>TRBV10-1|-|-|TRBJ2-2
TGCGCCAGCAGTTTTAGCACCGGGGAGCTGTTTTTT
CASSFSTGELFF
>TRBV7-2|-|TRBD1|TRBJ1-5
TGTGCCAGCAGCTTAAATTCCAGGGGGAGCGATCAGCCCCAGCATTTT
CASSLNSRGSDQPQHF
>TRBV11-2|-|-|TRBJ2-7
TGTGCCAGCAGCTTAGATCGGCGGCCCGAGCAGTACTTC
CASSLDRRPEQYF
>TRBV29-1|-|-|TRBJ1-2
TGCAGCGTTGAAGATGGGCTCAGCTATGGCTACACCTTC
CSVEDGLSYGYTF
>TRBV24-1|-|TRBD2|TRBJ2-1
TGTGCCACCAGTGACAAGCCCGTCACTAGCGACTACAATGAGCAGTTCTTC
CATSDKPVTSDYNEQFF
>TRBV21-1|few|-|TRBJ1-1
TGTGCCAGCAGCCTGTCGGGGAACACTGAAGCTTTCTTT
CASSLSGNTEAFF
>TRBV7-8|once|-|TRBJ2-3
TGTGCCAGCAGCTTGCAGGGGGACTCCAGGGACACGCAGTATTTT
CASSLQGDSRDTQYF
>TRBV3-1/TRBV3-2|few|TRBD1|TRBJ1-1
TGTGCCAGCAGCCAAGGGACAGGGGGCACTGAAGCTTTCTTT
CASSQGTGGTEAFF
>TRBV7-2|-|-|TRBJ1-5
TGTGCCAGCAGCTCAGGACTTGACCCCAATCAGCCCCAGCATTTT
CASSSGLDPNQPQHF
>TRBV28|-|-|TRBJ1-1
TGTGCCAGCAGTCTCTTAGACACTGAAGCTTTCTTT
CASSLLDTEAFF
>TRBV5-1|-|TRBD2|TRBJ2-5
TGCGCCAGCAGGGTAGCGGGGGCCGGGGGAGAGACCCAGTACTTC
CASRVAGAGGETQYF
>TRBV2|-|TRBD2|TRBJ2-7
TGTTCAAGCGGGAGCTCCTACGAGCAGTACTTC
CSSGSSYEQYF
>TRBV12-3/TRBV12-4|-|TRBD1|TRBJ1-5
TGTGCCAGCAGACGGACAGGGGGCGAGGCCCAGCATTTT
CASRRTGGEAQHF
>TRBV19|once|-|TRBJ2-2
TGTGCCAGTATGCAAAGCAACACCGGGGAGCTGTTTTTT
CASMQSNTGELFF
>TRBV28|-|TRBD2|TRBJ2-5
TGTGCCACCCGTCTAGCGGGACAAGAGACCCAGTACTTC
CATRLAGQETQYF
>TRBV28|-|-|TRBJ1-2
TGTGCCAGTTTGGACAGAACTAACTATGGCTACACCTTC
CASLDRTNYGYTF
>TRBV7-3|-|-|TRBJ1-1
TGTGCCAGCAGCAGACAGGAGAACACTGAAGCTTTCTTT
CASSRQENTEAFF
>TRBV10-3|once|TRBD1|TRBJ1-1
TGTGCCACTGGGGACAGTAGGAACACTGAAGCTTTCTTT
CATGDSRNTEAFF
>TRBV27|-|-|TRBJ1-6
TGTGCCAGCAGTTGGGCCCGTTCACCCCTCCACTTT
CASSWARSPLHF
>TRBV5-1|-|TRBD1|TRBJ1-1
TGCGCCAGCCACTACAGGGGCGGGAACACTGAAGCTTTCTTT
CASHYRGGNTEAFF
>TRBV21-1|once|-|TRBJ1-6
-
CASSLPRPGYQCRSPLHF
>TRBV30|many|TRBD1|TRBJ2-7
TGTGCCTGGGCGGGACAGGCCTACGAGCAGTACTTC
CAWAGQAYEQYF
>TRBV6-5|-|-|TRBJ1-2
TGTGCCAGCAGTCTCGGGGGGGGTTATGGCTACACCTTC
CASSLGGGYGYTF
>TRBV19|once|-|TRBJ2-5
TGTGCCAGTAGTATGGTATCGGGGAGGGAGACCCAGTACTTC
CASSMVSGRETQYF
>TRBV12-5|-|TRBD1|TRBJ1-5
TGTGCTAGTGGTTTGGTAGGATCAGGGGGCCATCAGCCCCAGCATTTT
CASGLVGSGGHQPQHF
>TRBV18|-|-|TRBJ1-3
TGTGCCAGCTCACTTTCAGGGGCCGACTCTGGAAACACCATATATTTT
CASSLSGADSGNTIYF
>TRBV9|many|-|TRBJ1-2
TGTGCCAGCAGCGTGGGGAAAATTCAGGGTCCTTACTATGGCTACACCTTC
CASSVGKIQGPYYGYTF